What follows are 7 T cell receptor beta chains derived from one specimen sequenced in a study of shared clonotypes between healthy human individuals. CD45RO-negative CD8 cells positively selected for CCR7 made up the naive population, which excluded terminally differentiated effector memory CD45RA+ cells. Clones were sequenced by immunoSEQ multiplex PCR, and TCRdb holds only the in-frame ones, with some missing. The sample lists some 2.1 million clones, just under 95% occurring once. Sequencing was carried out using naive CD8+ T cells from PBMCs. Receptor source: a man between 18 and 35 years old in good health. Some clones in this sample may be carry-over from other donors' samples.

This chain connects TRBV21-1 to TRBJ1-4; the D call in the table, TRBD1, was not verified against the DNA. TRBV21-1 is designated a pseudogene. The CDR3 sequence is 17 residues long. As DNA, the CDR3 is TGTGCCAGCAGCAAAGTTGGACAGGGAGGCACTAATGAAAAACTGTTTTTT. Protein: CASSKVGQGGTNEKLFF.

This chain connects TRBV4-2 to TRBJ2-7; TRBD1 matches at 9 bases. Germline loops: CDR1 LGHNA, CDR2 YNFKEQ. Trimming cost V 2 bases and J 6 bases; bases outside gene matches: 11. CDR3 length equals 16 residues. CDR3 coding DNA: TGTGCCAGCAGCCAATCCGGGACAGGGTTATTCGGCGAGCAGTACTTC. It encodes CASSQSGTGLFGEQYF.

This clone was counted once. This chain connects TRBV5-4 to TRBJ1-1; no clear D. Germline lookup yields CDR1 SGHNT and CDR2 YYREEE (reference sequence). The CDR3 runs 13 residues. V was cut by 0 bases and J by 4 bases, with 7 bases left in between. The chain's CDR3 is CASSLGLVTEAFF. CDR3 bases: TGTGCCAGCAGCTTGGGGTTGGTCACTGAAGCTTTCTTT. Drawing the rest from reference TRBV5-4 and TRBJ1-1, the complete variable domain is ETGVTQSPTHLIKTRGQQVTLRCSSQSGHNTVSWYQQALGQGPQFIFQYYREEENGRGNFPPRFSGLQFPNYSSELNVNALELDDSALYLCASSLGLVTEAFFGQGTRLTVV.

The chain has TRBV7-8 and TRBJ2-3; D not certain. CDR1 and CDR2 from the germline V gene are SGHVS and FQNEAQ. This CDR3 is built from 16 residues. V was trimmed by 5 bases and J by 2 bases, leaving 17 bases between them. CDR3 protein: CASSALDAWATDTQYF. CDR3 DNA sequence: TGTGCCAGCAGCGCCCTAGATGCGTGGGCCACAGATACGCAGTATTTT.

The gene calls are TRBV5-6 and TRBJ1-3, with no clear D. The length of the CDR3 is 14 residues. V was clipped by 3 bases and J by 0 bases, with 7 bases between them. Germline CDR1 SGHDT, CDR2 YYEEEE. The CDR3 spells CASSYSNSGNTIYF. As DNA, the CDR3 is TGTGCCAGCAGCTACAGTAACTCTGGAAACACCATATATTTT.

For the CDR3, the DNA is TGCGCCAGCAGCCAAGTTACGACAGTGGATGGCTACACCTTC. Encoded protein: CASSQVTTVDGYTF. The rearrangement joins TRBV4-1 to TRBJ1-2, with D perhaps TRBD1 (5 bases). Germline V gene lookup returns CDR1 MGHRA and CDR2 YSYEKL. V lost 1 base to trimming and J lost 6 bases, with 12 bases between them. The CDR3 is 14 amino acids.

The J gene is TRBJ1-5, the V gene TRBV5-1, with D possibly matching TRBD1 (5 bases). This CDR3 has 15 amino acids. The V gene lost 4 bases and the J gene lost 1 base, with 12 bases spanning the gap. From germline, CDR1 is SGHRS and CDR2 YFSETQ. CDR3 protein: CASSPGSGSNQPQHF. CDR3 DNA sequence: TGCGCCAGCAGCCCGGGTTCAGGGAGCAATCAGCCCCAGCATTTT.